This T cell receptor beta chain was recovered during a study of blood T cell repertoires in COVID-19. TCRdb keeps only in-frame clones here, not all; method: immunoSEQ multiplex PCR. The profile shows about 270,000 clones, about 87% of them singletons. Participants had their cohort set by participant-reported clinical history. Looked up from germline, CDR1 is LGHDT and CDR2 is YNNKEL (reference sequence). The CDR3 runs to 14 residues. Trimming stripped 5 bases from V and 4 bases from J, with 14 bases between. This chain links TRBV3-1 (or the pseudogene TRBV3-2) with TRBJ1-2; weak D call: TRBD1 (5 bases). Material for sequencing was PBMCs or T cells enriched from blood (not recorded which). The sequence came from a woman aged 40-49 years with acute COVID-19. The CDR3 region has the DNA TGTGCCAGCAGCGCGGCCCCGGGGGGCTATGGCTACACCTTC. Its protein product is CASSAAPGGYGYTF.